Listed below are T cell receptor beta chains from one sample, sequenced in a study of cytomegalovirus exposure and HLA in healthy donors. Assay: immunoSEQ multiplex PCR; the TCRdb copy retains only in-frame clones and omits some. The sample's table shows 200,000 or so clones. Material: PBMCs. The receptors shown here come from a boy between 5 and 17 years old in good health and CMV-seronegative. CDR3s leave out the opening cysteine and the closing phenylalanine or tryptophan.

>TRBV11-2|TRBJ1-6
ASSIPFRDSKNSPLH
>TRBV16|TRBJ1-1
ASSHGGAGAF
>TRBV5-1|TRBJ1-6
ASSLAGGYNSPLH
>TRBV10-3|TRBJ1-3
AIRQGNSGNTIY
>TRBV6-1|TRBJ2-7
ASSDPYFRDFTYEQY
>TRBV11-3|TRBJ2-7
ASSLGGQGEQY
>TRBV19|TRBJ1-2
ASSMDNGYT
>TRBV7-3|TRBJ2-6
ASSPPGGSGANVLT
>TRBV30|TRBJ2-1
AWLTWRGNEQF
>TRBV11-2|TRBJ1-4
ASSLVGGINEKLF
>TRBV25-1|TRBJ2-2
ASSGTMNTGELF
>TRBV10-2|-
ASSVGGFYEQY
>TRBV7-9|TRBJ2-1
ASSLSPRRGWYNEQF
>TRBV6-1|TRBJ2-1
ASSEGLAVYNEQF
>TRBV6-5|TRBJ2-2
ASIRQGNTGELF
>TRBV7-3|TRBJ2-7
ASSFTSGGPYEQY